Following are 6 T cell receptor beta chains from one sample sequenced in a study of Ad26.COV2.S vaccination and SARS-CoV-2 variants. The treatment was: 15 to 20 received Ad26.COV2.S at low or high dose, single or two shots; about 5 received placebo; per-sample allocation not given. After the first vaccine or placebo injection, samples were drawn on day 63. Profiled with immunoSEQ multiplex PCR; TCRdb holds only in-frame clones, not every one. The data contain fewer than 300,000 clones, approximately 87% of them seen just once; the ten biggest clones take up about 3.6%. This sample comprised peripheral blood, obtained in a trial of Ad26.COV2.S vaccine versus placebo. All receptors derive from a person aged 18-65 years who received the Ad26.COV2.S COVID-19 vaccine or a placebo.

The DNA for the CDR3 is TGCGCCAGCAGCTTTGGACAGTTCACAGATACGCAGTATTTT. Its translation: CASSFGQFTDTQYF. V and J are TRBV5-1 and TRBJ2-3; possible D gene TRBD1, 6 bases. The germline V gene has CDR1 SGHRS and CDR2 YFSETQ. Trimming pared 2 bases from V and 2 bases from J, leaving 9 bases between. This CDR3 comprises 14 residues.

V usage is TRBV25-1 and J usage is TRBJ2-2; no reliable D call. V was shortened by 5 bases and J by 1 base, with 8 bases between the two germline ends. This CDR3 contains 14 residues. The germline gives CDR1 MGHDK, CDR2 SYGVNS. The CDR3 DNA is TGTGCCAGCAGTAATGAAGTGAACACCGGGGAGCTGTTTTTT. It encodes CASSNEVNTGELFF.

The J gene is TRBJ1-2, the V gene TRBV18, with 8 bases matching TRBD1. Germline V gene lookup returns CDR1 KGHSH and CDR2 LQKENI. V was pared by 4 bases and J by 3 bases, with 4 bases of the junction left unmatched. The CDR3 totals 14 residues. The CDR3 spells CASSRLDRDYGYTF. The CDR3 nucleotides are TGTGCCAGCTCACGATTGGACAGGGACTATGGCTACACCTTC. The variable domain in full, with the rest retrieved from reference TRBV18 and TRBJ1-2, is NAGVMQNPRHLVRRRGQEARLRCSPMKGHSHVYWYRQLPEEGLKFMVYLQKENIIDESGMPKERFSAEFPKEGPSILRIQQVVRGDSAAYFCASSRLDRDYGYTFGSGTRLTVV.

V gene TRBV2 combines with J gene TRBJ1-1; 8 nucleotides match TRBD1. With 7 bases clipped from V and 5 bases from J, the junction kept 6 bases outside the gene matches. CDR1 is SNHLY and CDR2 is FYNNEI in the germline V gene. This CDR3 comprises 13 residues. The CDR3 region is CASMDRVGTEAFF. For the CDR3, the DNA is TGTGCCAGCATGGACAGGGTTGGGACTGAAGCTTTCTTT.

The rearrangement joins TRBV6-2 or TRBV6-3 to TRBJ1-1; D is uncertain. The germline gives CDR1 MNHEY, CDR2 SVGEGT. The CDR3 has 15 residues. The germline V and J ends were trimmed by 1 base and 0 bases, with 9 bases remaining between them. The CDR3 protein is CASSYFRRLNTEAFF. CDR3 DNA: TGTGCCAGCAGTTACTTTCGGCGACTGAACACTGAAGCTTTCTTT.

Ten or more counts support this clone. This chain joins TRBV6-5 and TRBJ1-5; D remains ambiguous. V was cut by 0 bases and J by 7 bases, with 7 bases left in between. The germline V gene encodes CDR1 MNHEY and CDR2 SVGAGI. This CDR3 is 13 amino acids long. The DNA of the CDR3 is TGTGCCAGCAGTTACTCGACGGGGCAGCCCCAGCATTTT. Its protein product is CASSYSTGQPQHF.